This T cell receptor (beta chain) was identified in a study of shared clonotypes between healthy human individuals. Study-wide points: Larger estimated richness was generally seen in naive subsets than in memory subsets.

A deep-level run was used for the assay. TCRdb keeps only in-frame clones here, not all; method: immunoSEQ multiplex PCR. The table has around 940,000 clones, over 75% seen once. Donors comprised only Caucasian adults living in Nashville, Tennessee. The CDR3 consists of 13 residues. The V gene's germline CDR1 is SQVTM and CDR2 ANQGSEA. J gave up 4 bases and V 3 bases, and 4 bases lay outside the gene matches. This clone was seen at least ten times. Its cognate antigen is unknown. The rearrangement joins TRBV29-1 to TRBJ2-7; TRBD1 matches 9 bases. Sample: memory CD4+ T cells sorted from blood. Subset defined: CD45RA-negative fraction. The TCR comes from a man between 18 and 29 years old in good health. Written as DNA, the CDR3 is TGCAGCGTTGACGGGACAGGGACGTACGAGCAGTACTTC. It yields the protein CSVDGTGTYEQYF.